The clone carrying this T cell receptor beta chain was counted only a few times. Its antigen is not identified. The sample originates from a study of T-cell memory formation after mild COVID-19. At the level of the study: TCR clusters mostly belonged to single donors.

The CDR3 runs 14 residues. V shed 7 bases, J shed 6 bases, and the junction held 6 bases outside the gene matches. Looked up from germline, CDR1 is MNHEY and CDR2 is SVGAGI. Overall study results and limits: The study detected some responding clones in pre-infection memory, suggesting cross-reactive memory joined. Later expanders leaned toward CD4+, whereas clones contracting from day 15 to 85 were balanced CD4/CD8.

A 5'RACE reaction primed in the constant segment made cDNA libraries of TCR alpha and TCR beta, and these carried sample barcodes and UMIs. A single record per CDR3 protein comes from TCRdb applying MiXCR to the 5' RACE reads. The table includes about 270,000 distinct CDR3 sequences, roughly 14% detected once. The sequenced sample was PBMCs or a T cell subset sorted from them (not recorded which). The rearrangement links TRBV6-5 to TRBJ2-1, with TRBD2 matching over 10 bases. The source is an adult woman who had mild COVID-19 (a few samples of this study predate the infection). Cell type and time point are not known. The DNA of the CDR3 is TGTGCCAGCACTCTCACTAGCGGGGCCAATGAGCAGTTCTTC. Translation: CASTLTSGANEQFF.